What follows are 30 T cell receptor beta chains derived from one specimen sequenced in a study of blood T cell repertoires in COVID-19. Repertoires were generated with immunoSEQ multiplex PCR, while TCRdb's copy carries only in-frame clones and drops some. The top ten hold approximately 7.3% of the sample, which has approximately 200,000 clones, around 86% seen once. The source material was PBMCs or T cells enriched from blood (not recorded which). These receptors were taken from a man aged 25 to 40 in a cohort exposed to, infected with or recovered from COVID-19 (not recorded which).

Here the CDR3 reads CAIIPGQNNNEQFF. In DNA, the CDR3 is TGTGCCATCATACCGGGACAGAACAACAATGAGCAGTTCTTC. This rearrangement joins TRBV7-9 to TRBJ2-1; 7 nucleotides line up with TRBD1. This CDR3 has 14 amino acids. CDR1 is SEHNR and CDR2 is FQNEAQ in the germline V gene (reference sequence). Unmatched junction bases numbered 11, after V lost 10 bases and J lost 5 bases.

V usage is TRBV21-1 and J usage is TRBJ1-1; the table's D call, TRBD1, was not checked against the DNA. TRBV21-1 is marked as a pseudogene. CDR3 length equals 15 residues. In DNA, the CDR3 is TGTGCCAGCAGCAAAGTAGGACAGTTGAACACTGAAGCTTTCTTT. Translating gives CASSKVGQLNTEAFF.

The chain is built from TRBV19 and TRBJ1-1; D is unresolved. V was shortened by 5 bases and J by 0 bases, with 13 bases between the two germline ends. CDR1 LNHDA and CDR2 SQIVND come from the germline V gene (reference sequence). The length of the CDR3 is 15 residues. CDR3 DNA: TGTGCCAGTAGTGACACTTCGGTGGTGAACACTGAAGCTTTCTTT. It translates to CASSDTSVVNTEAFF. The whole variable domain, filled in from reference TRBV19 and TRBJ1-1, reads DGGITQSPKYLFRKEGQNVTLSCEQNLNHDAMYWYRQDPGQGLRLIYYSQIVNDFQKGDIAEGYSVSREKKESFPLTVTSAQKNPTAFYLCASSDTSVVNTEAFFGQGTRLTVV.

The CDR3 DNA reads as TGTGCCAGCGGTGACGACTACAACAATGAGCAGTTCTTC. Translating gives CASGDDYNNEQFF. This chain uses TRBV27 with TRBJ2-1, with a possible D match to TRBD2 (5 bases). The CDR3 is made up of 13 amino acids. Germline values: CDR1 MNHEY, CDR2 SMNVEV (reference sequence). The V end was cut by 8 bases, the J end by 5 bases, with 13 bases between.

This clone occurred once. The chain recombines TRBV24-1 with TRBJ1-5; tentative D call: TRBD1 (6 bases). Germline V gene sequence: CDR1 KGHDR, CDR2 SFDVKD. V was clipped by 6 bases and J by 2 bases, with 7 bases between them. The CDR3 consists of 13 residues. The DNA of the CDR3 is TGTGCCACCAGTCGACAGGGCAATCAGCCCCAGCATTTT. It is translated as CATSRQGNQPQHF.

The chain carries TRBV5-5 and TRBJ2-1; D is perhaps TRBD1 (12 bases). This CDR3 contains 20 residues. Germline V gene data show CDR1 as SGHKS and CDR2 as YYEKEE (reference sequence). Trimming shortened V by 2 bases and J by 15 bases, and 39 bases separated the two germline ends. CDR3 residues: CASSFPKRDRGRVSGRARFF. CDR3 in DNA: TGTGCCAGCAGCTTCCCCAAACGGGACAGGGGGCGAGTTAGCGGGAGGGCTCGGTTCTTC.

V is TRBV5-1 and J is TRBJ2-2; 8 nucleotides match TRBD1. Germline V gives CDR1 SGHRS, CDR2 YFSETQ. V dropped 4 bases and J dropped 7; count of bases not matched to a gene: 18. This CDR3 is 18 amino acids long. CDR3 in DNA: TGCGCCAGCAGCCCACAGTTGGTCACGGACAGGGATGGCGGGGAGCTGTTTTTT. This encodes CASSPQLVTDRDGGELFF.

The table lists this clone with a few counts. This chain's CDR3 is CASKEARGSGYTF. DNA of the CDR3: TGTGCCAGCAAGGAGGCACGGGGTAGTGGCTACACCTTC. V usage is TRBV5-4 and J usage is TRBJ1-2; no clear D. CDR3 length: 13 residues. V was trimmed by 6 bases and J by 7 bases, leaving 16 bases between them. Germline-derived CDR1 and CDR2 are SGHNT and YYREEE (reference sequence).

The chain joins TRBV28 to TRBJ1-2, with TRBD1 matching over 9 bases. The CDR3 runs 16 residues. V shed 5 bases, J shed 4 bases, and the junction held 11 bases outside the gene matches. The germline V gene encodes CDR1 MDHEN and CDR2 SYDVKM. The CDR3 DNA reads TGTGCCAGCAGTCCGCGGGACAGGGTATTTGTCTATGGCTACACCTTC. It specifies CASSPRDRVFVYGYTF.

The chain has TRBV6-1 and TRBJ2-7; 11 positions agree with TRBD2. V shed 1 base, J shed 3 bases, and the junction held 14 bases outside the gene matches. In germline, CDR1 is MNHNS, CDR2 SASEGT. The length of the CDR3 is 19 residues. CDR3 loop: CASSEVRLAGPVYLYEQYF. The CDR3 DNA follows: TGTGCCAGCAGTGAAGTTAGACTAGCGGGACCGGTTTACCTCTACGAGCAGTACTTC.

The chain recombines TRBV2 with TRBJ1-1, with a weak D call TRBD1 (5 bases). Deletions cut 6 bases from V and 0 bases from J, with 11 bases between. The germline V gene has CDR1 SNHLY and CDR2 FYNNEI. CDR3 length equals 14 residues. CDR3 sequence: CASSATEMNTEAFF. The CDR3 DNA sequence: TGTGCCAGCAGCGCGACAGAGATGAACACTGAAGCTTTCTTT.

This clone was seen once. This chain connects TRBV13 to TRBJ2-5, with 10 bases aligning to TRBD1. The germline V gene has CDR1 PRHDT and CDR2 FYEKMQ (reference sequence). J was trimmed by 1 base and V by 5 bases; bases with no gene match: 4. This CDR3 comprises 15 residues. The CDR3 loop is CASSNRDRGQETQYF. In nucleotides, the CDR3 is TGTGCCAGCAGCAACCGGGACAGGGGCCAAGAGACCCAGTACTTC.

The gene calls are TRBV19 and TRBJ2-1; TRBD2 matches at 7 bases. Germline lookup yields CDR1 LNHDA and CDR2 SQIVND (reference sequence). The CDR3 is made up of 14 amino acids. Losses at the gene ends were 6 bases for V and 0 bases for J; bases not matched to a gene: 2. The CDR3: CASRPGGSYNEQFF. The CDR3 DNA follows: TGTGCCAGTAGACCGGGGGGCTCCTACAATGAGCAGTTCTTC.

CDR3 region: CSGHRQVFDEQFF. Written as DNA, the CDR3 is TGCAGCGGTCACAGACAGGTTTTCGATGAGCAGTTCTTC. The V and J genes are TRBV29-1 and TRBJ2-1; D is possibly TRBD1 (6 bases). Looked up from germline, CDR1 is SQVTM and CDR2 is ANQGSEA. CDR3 length equals 13 residues. The V end lost 7 bases, the J end lost 8 bases, and 18 bases lay between the germline ends.

The chain combines TRBV10-3 with TRBJ2-5; possible D gene TRBD2, 6 bases. This CDR3 is built from 17 residues. Germline-derived CDR1 and CDR2 are ENHRY and SYGVKD. Trimming stripped 0 bases from V and 2 bases from J, with 16 bases between. The CDR3 loop is CAISESKWRLAQETQYF. The DNA for the CDR3 is TGTGCCATCAGTGAGTCGAAGTGGAGGCTAGCGCAAGAGACCCAGTACTTC.

The chain couples TRBV3-1 (or the pseudogene TRBV3-2) to TRBJ1-6, with 7 nucleotides matching TRBD1. Trimming cost V 6 bases and J 7 bases; bases outside gene matches: 12. Per germline, CDR1 LGHDT and CDR2 YNNKEL (reference sequence). The CDR3 length is 16 residues. The CDR3 sequence: CASSLFSGTVNSPLHF. The CDR3 nucleotides are TGTGCCAGCAGTCTTTTTTCCGGGACAGTGAATTCACCCCTCCACTTT.

The chain links TRBV7-3 to TRBJ1-1; D call uncertain. The CDR3 covers 13 residues. The ends were cut back, 5 bases at V and 4 bases at J, with 11 bases in the middle. Germline V gene sequence: CDR1 SGHTA, CDR2 FQGTGA. Here the CDR3 DNA reads TGTGCCAGCAGCCCCAACCGGGGCACTGAAGCTTTCTTT. Protein: CASSPNRGTEAFF.

V is TRBV4-2 and J is TRBJ2-3; the match to TRBD2 covers 9 bases. The CDR3 loop spans 17 amino acids. V was clipped by 4 bases and J by 1 base; unmatched bases: 9. Germline values: CDR1 LGHNA, CDR2 YNFKEQ. CDR3 in amino acids: CASSRVSGRGGTDTQYF. As DNA, the CDR3 is TGTGCCAGCAGCCGGGTTAGCGGGAGAGGGGGCACAGATACGCAGTATTTT.

The chain carries TRBV2 and TRBJ1-1; 8 positions match TRBD1. V lost 2 bases to trimming and J lost 6 bases; unmatched junction nucleotides: 8. CDR1 SNHLY and CDR2 FYNNEI come from the germline V gene. CDR3 length equals 15 residues. CDR3 DNA: TGTGCCAGCAGTGAAAGAGCAGGGGGCATCGCTGAAGCTTTCTTT. Translated: CASSERAGGIAEAFF. Full variable domain (outside the CDR3, taken from reference TRBV2 and TRBJ1-1): EPEVTQTPSHQVTQMGQEVILRCVPISNHLYFYWYRQILGQKVEFLVSFYNNEISEKSEIFDDQFSVERPDGSNFTLKIRSTKLEDSAMYFCASSERAGGIAEAFFGQGTRLTVV.

The J gene is TRBJ1-1, the V gene TRBV2; possibly TRBD1 for D (6 bases). With 8 bases removed from V and 6 bases from J, the gap between germline ends came to 19 bases. The length of the CDR3 is 14 residues. Germline lookup yields CDR1 SNHLY and CDR2 FYNNEI. This chain's CDR3 is CASLRQAWDAEAFF. CDR3 bases: TGTGCCAGCCTCAGACAGGCCTGGGACGCTGAAGCTTTCTTT.

By share, this clone counts as medium-sized (0.01 to 0.1%). The chain employs TRBV19 and TRBJ2-7; TRBD2 matches at 7 bases. In germline, CDR1 is LNHDA, CDR2 SQIVND (reference sequence). The CDR3 spans 14 residues. Trimming cost V 4 bases and J 4 bases; bases outside gene matches: 7. The CDR3 loop reads CASSSPREPYEQYF. The DNA of the CDR3 is TGTGCCAGTAGTAGCCCGCGGGAGCCTTACGAGCAGTACTTC.

The V gene is TRBV29-1, the J gene TRBJ1-3; unclear D gene. The V gene's germline CDR1 is SQVTM and CDR2 ANQGSEA. Trimming stripped 4 bases from V and 0 bases from J, with 13 bases between. This CDR3 has 15 residues. The CDR3 nucleotides read TGCAGCGTTGTTTCCAGCGACGTCTCTGGAAACACCATATATTTT. Its translation: CSVVSSDVSGNTIYF.

The chain couples TRBV6-1 to TRBJ2-4, with TRBD1 identical over 7 bases. Germline V gene sequence: CDR1 MNHNS, CDR2 SASEGT. The CDR3 covers 16 residues. Trimming cost V 1 base and J 2 bases; bases outside gene matches: 5. The CDR3 nucleotides are TGTGCCAGCAGTGAAGTGACAGGGTCACCCAAAAACATTCAGTACTTC. Its translation is CASSEVTGSPKNIQYF.

This sequence joins TRBV19 and TRBJ1-1; perhaps TRBD1 as D (5 bases). CDR3 length: 12 amino acids. V lost 3 bases and J lost 8, with 10 bases in between. Per germline, CDR1 LNHDA and CDR2 SQIVND (reference sequence). The CDR3 protein is CASSIRQGEAFF. In nucleotides, the CDR3 is TGTGCCAGTAGTATTAGGCAGGGCGAAGCTTTCTTT.

V gene TRBV6-5 combines with J gene TRBJ2-6; TRBD1 matches 8 bases. The CDR3 extends over 15 amino acids. Germline V gene lookup returns CDR1 MNHEY and CDR2 SVGAGI. Trimming took 4 bases from V and 2 from J; bases not matched to a gene: 1. This CDR3 is CASSSTGAGANVLTF. As DNA, the CDR3 is TGTGCCAGCAGTTCGACAGGGGCTGGGGCCAACGTCCTGACTTTC.

The rearrangement joins TRBV27 to TRBJ1-4; 7 nucleotides line up with TRBD1. The germline gives CDR1 MNHEY, CDR2 SMNVEV (reference sequence). The CDR3 is made up of 15 amino acids. Trimming removed 6 bases from V and 4 bases from J; junction bases left unmatched: 8. The CDR3 nucleotides are TGTGCCAGCAGACCGAGGGACAGAAGTAATGAAAAACTGTTTTTT. Its translation: CASRPRDRSNEKLFF.

This clone is a singleton in its sample. The rearrangement joins TRBV28 to TRBJ2-5; weak D call: TRBD1 (6 bases). The length of the CDR3 is 14 residues. Between the trimmed V and J ends, which lost 8 bases and 9 bases, there was a span of 22 bases. The germline CDR1 and CDR2 sequences are MDHEN and SYDVKM. The CDR3 DNA sequence: TGTGCCAGCGGGTACCGGGACACCGCCCGGGCCCAGTACTTC. Residues: CASGYRDTARAQYF.

The chain uses TRBV24-1 and TRBJ2-3; 8 bases agree with TRBD1. Germline V gives CDR1 KGHDR, CDR2 SFDVKD. The CDR3 contains 16 residues. The V gene end was trimmed by 7 bases and the J gene end by 0 bases; junction bases not matched to a gene: 8. This chain's CDR3 is CATRGQGLSSTDTQYF. The CDR3 nucleotides are TGTGCCACCAGAGGACAGGGCCTATCTAGCACAGATACGCAGTATTTT.

The table lists this clone with a count of one. This chain joins TRBV19 and TRBJ1-1; TRBD1 matches 7 bases. CDR3 length: 13 residues. Trimming took 11 bases from V and 6 from J; bases not matched to a gene: 12. From germline, CDR1 is LNHDA and CDR2 SQIVND (reference sequence). The CDR3 region has the DNA TGTGCCTGCCAAGGACAGGATCTGGCTGAAGCTTTCTTT. Its translation: CACQGQDLAEAFF. Full variable domain (outside the CDR3, taken from reference TRBV19 and TRBJ1-1): DGGITQSPKYLFRKEGQNVTLSCEQNLNHDAMYWYRQDPGQGLRLIYYSQIVNDFQKGDIAEGYSVSREKKESFPLTVTSAQKNPTAFYLCACQGQDLAEAFFGQGTRLTVV.

The chain is built from TRBV6-4 and TRBJ1-6, with D perhaps TRBD1 (5 bases). There are 14 residues in the CDR3. Trimming took 2 bases from V and 4 from J, leaving 6 bases between them. Germline loops: CDR1 MRHNA, CDR2 SNTAGT. The CDR3, as DNA: TGTGCCAGCAGTGACGGGGGGTATAATTCACCCCTCCACTTT. Residues: CASSDGGYNSPLHF.